The T cell receptor (beta chain) described here comes from a study of CD8 T cells in Susac syndrome. Overall study findings and caveats: As acknowledged by the study, its TCR sequencing and HLA analysis included a relatively small number of individuals.

RNA in amounts of roughly 0.5 to 1 ug was reverse transcribed with random hexamers. The amplification used immunoSEQ multiplex PCR on TCR beta CDR3; it spanned 54 Vbeta and 13 Jbeta. TCRdb re-called the immunoSEQ multiplex PCR reads with MiXCR, one entry per CDR3 protein. Of about 290,000 distinct CDR3 sequences listed, 65% to 90% are singletons. From germline, CDR1 is MGHRA and CDR2 YSYEKL. The J segment lost 2 bases and the V segment lost 0 bases, leaving 4 bases of the junction unmatched. This CDR3 contains 17 residues. Sequencing of TCR beta was carried out in blood CD8+ and CD4+ T cells. Points on this clonotype: The antigen is not known.

The source is a human donor with multiple sclerosis. V and J are TRBV4-1 and TRBJ2-2; 9 bases are shared with TRBD2. Material for sequencing was CD8+ T cells from PBMCs. CDR3 DNA: TGCGCCAGCAGCCAAGATTTGCTAGCGGGAAACACCGGGGAGCTGTTTTTT. Protein: CASSQDLLAGNTGELFF.